This entry describes one T cell receptor (beta chain). Antigen: not known. The run of the v3.0 immunoSEQ assay was at survey level. Here immunoSEQ multiplex PCR was the method, and the copy in TCRdb shows in-frame clones only, minus some. The sample lists tens of thousands of clones, over 80% seen once, with roughly 15% in the top ten. V dropped 4 bases and J dropped 9; count of bases not matched to a gene: 13. CDR1 and CDR2 (germline): SGHRS, YFSETQ. CDR3 size: 17 residues. This sample is drawn from a study of long-term antiretroviral therapy in people with HIV. Whole-study findings and limits: Information on adherence, resistance and therapy changes was unavailable. Diversity remained lower than transplant donor controls, even though it increased after ART. Collection of the blood took place between the mid-2000s and the late 2010s. The ART regimens in use then may have been less effective than current ones.

Every participant gave one or more pre-ART and two or more post-ART PBMC samples. This material consisted of unsorted PBMCs, taken roughly 4.5 years after starting antiretroviral therapy. This TCR derives from a man under 40 with HIV. V and J are TRBV5-1 and TRBJ2-4; 13 bases map to TRBD2. CDR3 sequence reads: CASSPLTSGGAAGIQYF. CDR3 DNA sequence: TGCGCCAGCAGCCCTCTAACTAGCGGGGGGGCCGCCGGCATTCAGTACTTC.